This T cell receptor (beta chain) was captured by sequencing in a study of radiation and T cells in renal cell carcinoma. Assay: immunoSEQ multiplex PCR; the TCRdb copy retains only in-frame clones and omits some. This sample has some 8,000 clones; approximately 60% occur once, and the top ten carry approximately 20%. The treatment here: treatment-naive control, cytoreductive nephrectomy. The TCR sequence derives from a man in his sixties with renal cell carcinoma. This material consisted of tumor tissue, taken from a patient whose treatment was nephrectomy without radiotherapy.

In DNA form, the CDR3 reads TGCAGCGTGGGGACAGGGAACACTGAAGCTTTCTTT. It translates to CSVGTGNTEAFF. The chain employs TRBV29-1 and TRBJ1-1, with 8 bases that match TRBD1. The CDR3 loop spans 12 amino acids. Germline V gene sequence: CDR1 SQVTM, CDR2 ANQGSEA. Trimming removed 6 bases from V and 1 base from J; junction bases left unmatched: 1. The full variable domain, rest sourced from reference TRBV29-1 and TRBJ1-1, is SAVISQKPSRDICQRGTSLTIQCQVDSQVTMMFWYRQQPGQSLTLIATANQGSEATYESGFVIDKFPISRPNLTFSTLTVSNMSPEDSSIYLCSVGTGNTEAFFGQGTRLTVV.